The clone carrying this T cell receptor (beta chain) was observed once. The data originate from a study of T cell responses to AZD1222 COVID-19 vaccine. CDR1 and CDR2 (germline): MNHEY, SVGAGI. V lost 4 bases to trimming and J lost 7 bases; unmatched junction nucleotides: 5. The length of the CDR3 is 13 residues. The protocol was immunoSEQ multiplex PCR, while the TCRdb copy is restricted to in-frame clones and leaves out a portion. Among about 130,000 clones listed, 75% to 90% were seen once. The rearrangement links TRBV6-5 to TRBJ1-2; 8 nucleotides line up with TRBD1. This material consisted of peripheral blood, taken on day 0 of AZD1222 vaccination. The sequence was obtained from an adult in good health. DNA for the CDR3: TGTGCCAGCAGTTCCCAGGGGGCGGTTGGCTACACCTTC. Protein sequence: CASSSQGAVGYTF.